A single sample gave rise to the 7 T cell receptor beta chains below, sequenced in a study of CD8+ T cells in alopecia areata. cDNA prepared by RNA extraction and subsequent reverse transcription served as the template for sequencing. The protocol was immunoSEQ multiplex PCR, while the TCRdb copy is restricted to in-frame clones and leaves out a portion. The sample lists about 56,000 clones, 96% occurring once. The sequencing used CD8+ T cells sorted from blood, collected at week 0. The receptor set was obtained from a human donor with alopecia areata.

V is TRBV5-4 and J is TRBJ2-3; D gene ambiguous. Between the trimmed V and J ends, which lost 2 bases and 0 bases, there was a span of 4 bases. This CDR3 has 13 amino acids. Germline CDR1 and CDR2: SGHNT and YYREEE (reference sequence). CDR3 loop: CASSLMSTDTQYF. CDR3 DNA sequence: TGTGCCAGCAGCTTAATGAGCACAGATACGCAGTATTTT.

The chain joins TRBV27 to TRBJ2-5, with D maybe TRBD1 (6 bases). There are 13 residues in the CDR3. The germline V and J ends were trimmed by 3 bases and 4 bases, with 9 bases remaining between them. Per the germline V gene, CDR1 is MNHEY and CDR2 is SMNVEV (reference sequence). CDR3 nucleotide sequence: TGTGCCAGCAGTTTGGGCAGGGGAGAGACCCAGTACTTC. The encoded protein is CASSLGRGETQYF.

This clone was recorded only once. The genes are TRBV4-2 and TRBJ2-1; no firm D call. Germline CDR1 LGHNA, CDR2 YNFKEQ. The V and J ends lost 0 bases and 0 bases respectively, with 9 bases between them. The CDR3 extends over 16 amino acids. Here the CDR3 DNA reads TGTGCCAGCAGCCAAGAGACGGGTTACTCCTACAATGAGCAGTTCTTC. Amino acids: CASSQETGYSYNEQFF.

The J gene is TRBJ2-7, the V gene TRBV4-1, with 7 bases aligning to TRBD1. Looked up from germline, CDR1 is MGHRA and CDR2 is YSYEKL. The CDR3 sequence is 14 residues long. The V segment lost 4 bases and the J segment 3 bases; nucleotides outside the gene matches: 6. CDR3 protein: CASSPSQGDYEQYF. CDR3 nucleotide sequence: TGCGCCAGCAGCCCCTCCCAGGGGGACTACGAGCAGTACTTC.

The chain has TRBV6-5 and TRBJ2-5; D perhaps matches TRBD1 (5 bases). V was clipped by 6 bases and J by 1 base, with 9 bases between them. CDR3 length: 13 residues. CDR1 MNHEY and CDR2 SVGAGI come from the germline V gene. As DNA, the CDR3 is TGTGCCAGCAGCCCGGACACCCAAGAGACCCAGTACTTC. Its protein is CASSPDTQETQYF.

V and J are TRBV21-1 and TRBJ2-7. TRBV21-1 is annotated as a pseudogene. The length of the CDR3 is 15 residues. The chain's CDR3 is CASSKEVFTIYEQYF. DNA for the CDR3: TGTGCCAGCAGCAAAGAGGTTTTTACAATCTACGAGCAGTACTTC.

V is TRBV7-9 and J is TRBJ1-2; weak D call: TRBD1 (5 bases). The length of the CDR3 is 13 residues. Trimming shortened V by 0 bases and J by 12 bases, and 14 bases separated the two germline ends. CDR1 and CDR2 from the germline V gene are SEHNR and FQNEAQ (reference sequence). The CDR3 coding sequence is TGTGCCAGCAGCTTAGCGACGGGGACGGGGGACACCTTC. Translation gives CASSLATGTGDTF.